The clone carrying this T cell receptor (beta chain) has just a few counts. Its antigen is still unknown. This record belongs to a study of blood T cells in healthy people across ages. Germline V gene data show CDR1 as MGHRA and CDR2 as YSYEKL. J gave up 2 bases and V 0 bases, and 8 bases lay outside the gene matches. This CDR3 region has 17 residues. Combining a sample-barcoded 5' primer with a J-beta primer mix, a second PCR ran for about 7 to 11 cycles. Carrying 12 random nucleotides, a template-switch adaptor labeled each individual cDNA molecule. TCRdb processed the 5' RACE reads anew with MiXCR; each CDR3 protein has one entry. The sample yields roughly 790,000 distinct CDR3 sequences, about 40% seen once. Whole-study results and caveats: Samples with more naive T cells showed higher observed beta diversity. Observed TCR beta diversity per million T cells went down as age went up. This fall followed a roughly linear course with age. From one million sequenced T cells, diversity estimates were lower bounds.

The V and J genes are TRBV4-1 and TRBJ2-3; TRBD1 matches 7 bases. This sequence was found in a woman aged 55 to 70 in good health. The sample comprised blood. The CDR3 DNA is TGCGCCAGCAGCCAAGAAGGCAGGGGGTACAACACAGATACGCAGTATTTT. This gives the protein CASSQEGRGYNTDTQYF.